One T cell receptor beta chain is described in this entry. Its specificity is not known. The record originates from a study of T cells in Graves' hyperthyroidism and ophthalmopathy. Study-level findings and limits: In the analysis, a 13 V-J model separated ophthalmopathy from stable hyperthyroidism. Before onset, ophthalmopathy was predicted by the model a median around 6.2 months earlier. Expanded thyroid clonotypes (above 0.001) were mostly also found in blood.

The germline CDR1 and CDR2 sequences are LNHDA and SQIVND (reference sequence). Deletions cut 3 bases from V and 0 bases from J, with 8 bases between. This CDR3 region has 14 residues. From RNA transcripts, TCR beta CDR3 regions were amplified. A first-round RT-PCR of the TCR CDR3 used the HTBI primer set. MiXCR, applied by TCRdb to the multiplex PCR reads, yields one record per CDR3 protein. Of around 240,000 distinct CDR3 sequences in the sample, roughly 15% were seen once. Lactation, pregnancy, other autoimmune disease or uncontrolled infection led to exclusion of patients. This chain joins TRBV19 and TRBJ2-5; D uncertain. Sequencing was performed on blood. This TCR derives from a middle-aged woman with Graves' hyperthyroidism that later progressed to Graves' ophthalmopathy. The CDR3: CASSILQDQETQYF. The DNA of the CDR3 is TGTGCCAGTAGTATCCTCCAGGACCAAGAGACCCAGTACTTC.